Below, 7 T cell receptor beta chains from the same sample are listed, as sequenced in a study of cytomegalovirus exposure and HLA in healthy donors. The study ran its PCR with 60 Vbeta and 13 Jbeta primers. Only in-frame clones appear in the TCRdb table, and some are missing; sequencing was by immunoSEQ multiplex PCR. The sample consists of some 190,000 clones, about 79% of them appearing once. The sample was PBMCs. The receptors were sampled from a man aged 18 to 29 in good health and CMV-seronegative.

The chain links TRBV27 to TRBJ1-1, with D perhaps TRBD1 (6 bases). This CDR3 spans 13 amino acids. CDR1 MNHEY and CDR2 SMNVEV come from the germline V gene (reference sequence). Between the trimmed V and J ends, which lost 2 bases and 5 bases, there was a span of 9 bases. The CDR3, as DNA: TGTGCCAGCAGTTTAACAGGGCGTACTGAAGCTTTCTTT. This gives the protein CASSLTGRTEAFF.

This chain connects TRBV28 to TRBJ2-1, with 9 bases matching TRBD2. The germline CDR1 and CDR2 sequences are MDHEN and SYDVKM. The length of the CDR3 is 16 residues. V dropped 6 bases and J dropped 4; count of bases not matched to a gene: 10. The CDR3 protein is CASSETGTSRYNEQFF. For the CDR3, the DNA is TGTGCCAGCAGCGAAACCGGGACTAGCCGGTACAATGAGCAGTTCTTC.

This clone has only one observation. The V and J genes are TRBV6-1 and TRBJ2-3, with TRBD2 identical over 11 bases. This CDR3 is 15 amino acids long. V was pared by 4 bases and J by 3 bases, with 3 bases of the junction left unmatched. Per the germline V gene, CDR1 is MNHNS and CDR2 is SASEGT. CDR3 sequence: CASSAGLAVTDTQYF. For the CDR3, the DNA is TGTGCCAGCAGTGCGGGACTAGCGGTAACAGATACGCAGTATTTT.

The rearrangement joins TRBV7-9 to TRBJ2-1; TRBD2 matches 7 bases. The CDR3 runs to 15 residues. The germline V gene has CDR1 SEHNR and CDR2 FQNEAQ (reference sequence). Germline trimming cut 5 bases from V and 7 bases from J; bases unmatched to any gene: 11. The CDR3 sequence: CASSPSGDGGNEQFF. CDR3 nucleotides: TGTGCCAGCAGCCCCAGCGGAGACGGGGGGAATGAGCAGTTCTTC.

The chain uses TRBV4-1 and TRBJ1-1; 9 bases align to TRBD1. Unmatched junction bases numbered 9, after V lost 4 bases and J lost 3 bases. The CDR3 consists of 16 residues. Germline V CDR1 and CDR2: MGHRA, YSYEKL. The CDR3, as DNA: TGCGCCAGCAGCCGGACAACAGGACAGGGGCACACTGAAGCTTTCTTT. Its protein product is CASSRTTGQGHTEAFF.

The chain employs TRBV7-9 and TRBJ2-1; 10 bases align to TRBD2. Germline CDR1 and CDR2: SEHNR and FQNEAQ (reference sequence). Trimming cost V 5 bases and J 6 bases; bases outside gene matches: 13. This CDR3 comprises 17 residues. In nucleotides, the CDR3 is TGTGCCAGCAGCCCCCGCCCTAGCGGGGGTTTAGTCAATGAGCAGTTCTTC. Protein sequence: CASSPRPSGGLVNEQFF.

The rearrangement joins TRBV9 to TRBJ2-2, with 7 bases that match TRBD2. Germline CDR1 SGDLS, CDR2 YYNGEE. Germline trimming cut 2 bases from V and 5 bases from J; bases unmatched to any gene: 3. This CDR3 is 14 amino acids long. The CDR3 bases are TGTGCCAGCAGCGTGAGGGAGGGTACCGGGGAGCTGTTTTTT. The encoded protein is CASSVREGTGELFF.